This T cell receptor beta chain was identified in a study of cytomegalovirus exposure and HLA in healthy donors. Germline loops: CDR1 SGHVS, CDR2 FQNEAQ. With V trimmed by 0 bases and J by 9 bases, 12 bases remained unmatched. The CDR3 runs to 17 residues. The primer mix had 60 Vbeta and 13 Jbeta primers. Assay: immunoSEQ multiplex PCR; the TCRdb copy retains only in-frame clones and omits some. The table records 140,000 to 150,000 clones, about 75% of them present only once. Material for sequencing was PBMCs. The TCR comes from a woman between 25 and 40 years old in good health and CMV-seronegative. V and J are TRBV7-8 and TRBJ1-5; 9 bases agree with TRBD1. CDR3 sequence reads: CASSLAPSGTGLRPQHF. In DNA, the CDR3 is TGTGCCAGCAGCTTAGCCCCTTCCGGGACAGGGCTAAGGCCCCAGCATTTT.